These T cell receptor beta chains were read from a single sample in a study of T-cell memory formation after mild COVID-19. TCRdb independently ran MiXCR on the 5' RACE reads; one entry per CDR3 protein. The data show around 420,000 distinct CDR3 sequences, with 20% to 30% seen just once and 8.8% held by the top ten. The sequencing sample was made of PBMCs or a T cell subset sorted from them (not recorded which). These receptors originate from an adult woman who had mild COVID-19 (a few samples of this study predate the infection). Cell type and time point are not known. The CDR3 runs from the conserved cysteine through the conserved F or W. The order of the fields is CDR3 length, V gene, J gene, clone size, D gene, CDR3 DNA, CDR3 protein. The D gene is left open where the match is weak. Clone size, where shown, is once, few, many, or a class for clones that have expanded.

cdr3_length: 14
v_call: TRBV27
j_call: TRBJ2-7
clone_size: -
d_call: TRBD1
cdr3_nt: TGTGCCAGCAGTGCAGGGGGTTACTCCTACGAGCAGTACTTC
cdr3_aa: CASSAGGYSYEQYF

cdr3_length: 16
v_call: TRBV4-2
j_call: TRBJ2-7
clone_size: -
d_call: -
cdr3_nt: TGTGCCAGCAGCCAAAACGGGGACCCCGGTCCCTACGAGCAGTACTTC
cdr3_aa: CASSQNGDPGPYEQYF

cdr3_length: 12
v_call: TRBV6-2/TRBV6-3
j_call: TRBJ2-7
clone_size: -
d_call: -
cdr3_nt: TGTGCCAGCAGTGAAACAGCCCTCGAGCAGTACTTC
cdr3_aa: CASSETALEQYF

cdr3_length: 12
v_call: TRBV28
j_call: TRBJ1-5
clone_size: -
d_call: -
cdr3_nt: TGTGCCAGCACTGAGGGGGAACAGCCCCAGCATTTT
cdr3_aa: CASTEGEQPQHF

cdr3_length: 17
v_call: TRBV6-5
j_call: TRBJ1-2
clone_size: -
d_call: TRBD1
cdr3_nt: TGTGCCAGCAGACATGGGACAGGGGCTAGGTCCTTGGGTGGCTACACCTTC
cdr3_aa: CASRHGTGARSLGGYTF

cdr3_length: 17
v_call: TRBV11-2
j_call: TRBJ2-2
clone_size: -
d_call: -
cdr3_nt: TGTGCCAGCAGCCCCCGTTCGGGGGCGCGGGTAGCCGGGGAGCTGTTTTTT
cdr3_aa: CASSPRSGARVAGELFF

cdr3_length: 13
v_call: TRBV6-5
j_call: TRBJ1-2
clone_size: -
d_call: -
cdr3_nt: TGTGCCAGCAGCACCCTATCCTTGGGGGGCTACACCTTC
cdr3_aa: CASSTLSLGGYTF

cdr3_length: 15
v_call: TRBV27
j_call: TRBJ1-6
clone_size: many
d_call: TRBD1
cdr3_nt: TGTGCCAGCAGTTTAGGACAGGGGGCTAATTCACCCCTCCACTTT
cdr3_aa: CASSLGQGANSPLHF

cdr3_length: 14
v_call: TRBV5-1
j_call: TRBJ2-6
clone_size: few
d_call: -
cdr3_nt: TGCGCCAGCAGCTCGTCGGCCGGGGCCAACGTCCTGACTTTC
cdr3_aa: CASSSSAGANVLTF

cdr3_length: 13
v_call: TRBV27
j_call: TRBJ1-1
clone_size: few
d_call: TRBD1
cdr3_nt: TGTGCCAGCAGTTTCGACAGGGACACTGAAGCTTTCTTT
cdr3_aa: CASSFDRDTEAFF

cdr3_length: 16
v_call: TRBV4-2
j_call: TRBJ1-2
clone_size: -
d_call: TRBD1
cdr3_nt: TGTGCCAGCAGCCTCACGCCGACAGGGACAAACTATGGCTACACCTTC
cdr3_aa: CASSLTPTGTNYGYTF

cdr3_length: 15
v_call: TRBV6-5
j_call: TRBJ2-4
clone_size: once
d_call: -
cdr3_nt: TGTGCCAGCAGTTACTCTCGGGTGAAAGGAAACATTCAGTACTTC
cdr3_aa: CASSYSRVKGNIQYF

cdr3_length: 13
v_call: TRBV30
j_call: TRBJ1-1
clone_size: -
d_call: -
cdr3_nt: TGTGCCTGGTACATGACTAGGGGCACTGAAGCTTTCTTT
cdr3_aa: CAWYMTRGTEAFF